This T cell receptor (beta chain) was sequenced for a study of naive and memory T cell subsets. Both TRBC1 and TRBC2 were covered by a beta constant-region primer of two equimolar oligonucleotides. The ligated cDNA underwent four PCR rounds using SP2 and nested alpha and beta constant-region primers. TCRdb reanalysed the UMI-ligation and nested PCR reads using MiXCR and keeps one entry per CDR3 protein. The profile shows 15,000 to 20,000 distinct CDR3 sequences, just over 8.5% of them singletons. Alpha and beta libraries were amplified separately from the second PCR onward. CDR3 length equals 16 residues. The V gene's germline CDR1 is SEHNR and CDR2 FQNEAQ (reference sequence). The J segment lost 4 bases and the V segment lost 5 bases, leaving 9 bases of the junction unmatched.

The chain has TRBV7-9 and TRBJ1-2, with 11 nucleotides matching TRBD1. This TCR came from a human donor in good health. Sequencing used central memory CD8+ T cells from blood. CDR3 sequence reads: CASSQTGTGGVYGYTF. CDR3 sequence (DNA): TGTGCCAGCAGCCAGACCGGGACAGGGGGTGTCTATGGCTACACCTTC. The variable domain in full, completed from reference TRBV7-9 and TRBJ1-2, reads DTGVSQNPRHKITKRGQNVTFRCDPISEHNRLYWYRQTLGQGPEFLTYFQNEAQLEKSRLLSDRFSAERPKGSFSTLEIQRTEQGDSAMYLCASSQTGTGGVYGYTFGSGTRLTVV.